What follows describes a single T cell receptor beta chain. Antigen: not known. Sequencing was performed with immunoSEQ multiplex PCR; in TCRdb, only in-frame clones are kept and a portion is missing. Of roughly 200,000 clones listed, more than 85% were seen once; the top ten hold 1.5% to 2%. The data were taken from a study of T cell responses to AZD1222 COVID-19 vaccine. Study-wide results and limits: Donors were chiefly white British, with a greater number of females, and clonal diversity was perhaps underestimated. Sampling captured repertoires only after the peak T cell response.

Researchers grouped second doses given at about 4 or about 12 weeks into one pool. This TCR derives from an adult who received the AZD1222 COVID-19 vaccine. Material: peripheral blood, obtained 28 days after the second AZD1222 dose.

For the CDR3, the DNA is TGTGCCAGCAGTTACTTCGGGACTAGAAGAAACAATGAGCAGTTCTTC. This encodes CASSYFGTRRNNEQFF. The rearrangement uses TRBV6-5 and TRBJ2-1, with TRBD2 identical over 8 bases. In germline, CDR1 is MNHEY, CDR2 SVGAGI. Unmatched junction bases numbered 7, after V lost 1 base and J lost 5 bases. The CDR3 runs to 16 residues.